The 13 T cell receptor beta chains listed next were all sequenced from one sample in a study of shared clonotypes between healthy human individuals. Naive CD8 populations comprised CD45RO-negative cells positively selected for CCR7, excluding terminally differentiated effector memory CD45RA+ cells. The assay was immunoSEQ multiplex PCR, and TCRdb's table has in-frame clones only and misses some. The data hold roughly 2,000,000 clones, with 93% observed a single time. Specimen: naive CD8+ T cells from PBMCs. The origin of the receptors is a man aged 18 to 35 in good health. Some clones in this sample may be carry-over from other donors' samples.

The genes are TRBV6-5 and TRBJ2-7; D is ambiguous. The CDR3 covers 13 residues. V lost 6 bases and J 0 bases, leaving 9 bases between the germline ends. Germline V gives CDR1 MNHEY, CDR2 SVGAGI. The DNA of the CDR3 is TGTGCCAGCAGCCTCGGGTTCTCCTACGAGCAGTACTTC. Translating gives CASSLGFSYEQYF.

This chain uses TRBV2 with TRBJ2-2; D assignment may be TRBD1 or TRBD2 (6 bases each). This CDR3 is built from 17 residues. Germline lookup yields CDR1 SNHLY and CDR2 FYNNEI. The ends were cut back, 0 bases at V and 3 bases at J, with 14 bases in the middle. CDR3 sequence reads: CASSEALRRGDTGELFF. The CDR3 coding sequence is TGTGCCAGCAGTGAAGCGCTTCGTAGGGGGGACACCGGGGAGCTGTTTTTT.

The rearrangement links TRBV15 to TRBJ1-2, with 9 bases that match TRBD1. CDR3 size: 16 residues. Losses at the gene ends were 0 bases for V and 5 bases for J; bases not matched to a gene: 7. Germline-derived CDR1 and CDR2 are LNHNV and YYDKDF (reference sequence). The CDR3 loop is CATSRDRDRAVYGYTF. DNA of the CDR3: TGTGCCACCAGCAGAGACCGGGACAGGGCGGTTTATGGCTACACCTTC.

V is TRBV28 and J is TRBJ2-1, with 11 bases aligning to TRBD2. The CDR3 runs 15 residues. CDR1 MDHEN and CDR2 SYDVKM come from the germline V gene. With V trimmed by 6 bases and J by 7 bases, 8 bases remained unmatched. The CDR3 spells CASSLTLAGVNEQFF. DNA for the CDR3: TGTGCCAGCAGCCTGACACTAGCGGGAGTGAATGAGCAGTTCTTC. The whole variable domain, filled in from reference TRBV28 and TRBJ2-1, reads DVKVTQSSRYLVKRTGEKVFLECVQDMDHENMFWYRQDPGLGLRLIYFSYDVKMKEKGDIPEGYSVSREKKERFSLILESASTNQTSMYLCASSLTLAGVNEQFFGPGTRLTVL.

The CDR3 DNA sequence: TGTGCCAGCAGCTTTACAGGGAAATACGAGCAGTACTTC. Its protein product is CASSFTGKYEQYF. The V gene is TRBV7-5, the J gene TRBJ2-7; TRBD1, the table's D call, lacks a check against the DNA. TRBV7-5 is a known pseudogene. The CDR3 has 13 residues.

The chain combines TRBV7-9 with TRBJ2-2; D is possibly TRBD2 (6 bases). V lost 4 bases to trimming and J lost 6 bases, with 18 bases between them. Looked up from germline, CDR1 is SEHNR and CDR2 is FQNEAQ (reference sequence). The CDR3 loop spans 16 amino acids. CDR3 in amino acids: CASSSGDVRVAGELFF. The CDR3 DNA sequence: TGTGCCAGCAGCTCGGGGGACGTACGGGTTGCCGGGGAGCTGTTTTTT.

In nucleotides, the CDR3 is TGTGCCAGCAGCTTAGTTGCCGGGACTAGCGTCGCCGGGGAGCTGTTTTTT. It yields the protein CASSLVAGTSVAGELFF. The rearrangement links TRBV11-3 to TRBJ2-2, with 10 positions matching TRBD2. Germline loops: CDR1 SGHNT, CDR2 YENEEA. Losses at the gene ends were 1 base for V and 6 bases for J; bases not matched to a gene: 8. This CDR3 comprises 17 residues.

The genes are TRBV27 and TRBJ1-5, with a weak D call TRBD1 (5 bases). From germline, CDR1 is MNHEY and CDR2 SMNVEV (reference sequence). The V end was cut by 10 bases, the J end by 4 bases, with 14 bases between. The length of the CDR3 is 13 residues. This chain's CDR3 is CATRDAWNQPQHF. The CDR3 region has the DNA TGTGCCACCCGGGACGCATGGAATCAGCCCCAGCATTTT.

This chain joins TRBV9 and TRBJ1-4; 8 nucleotides agree with TRBD1. The J segment lost 8 bases and the V segment lost 3 bases, leaving 9 bases of the junction unmatched. The germline CDR1 and CDR2 sequences are SGDLS and YYNGEE. The CDR3 has 15 amino acids. The CDR3: CASSGDDRGWEKLFF. CDR3 coding DNA: TGTGCCAGCAGCGGCGACGACAGGGGATGGGAAAAACTGTTTTTT. Filled out from reference TRBV9 and TRBJ1-4, the complete variable domain reads DSGVTQTPKHLITATGQRVTLRCSPRSGDLSVYWYQQSLDQGLQFLIQYYNGEERAKGNILERFSAQQFPDLHSELNLSSLELGDSALYFCASSGDDRGWEKLFFGSGTQLSVL.

A word on this clone: Other DNA sequences in this sample translate to the same CDR3. The chain employs TRBV27 and TRBJ2-7, with TRBD1 identical over 10 bases. CDR1 and CDR2 (germline): MNHEY, SMNVEV (reference sequence). J lost 2 bases, V lost 8 bases, and 3 bases had no gene match. The CDR3 has 13 residues. CDR3 sequence (DNA): TGTGCCAGCGGAGACAGGGGGCCCTACGAGCAGTACTTC. Protein: CASGDRGPYEQYF.

V usage is TRBV7-3 and J usage is TRBJ2-1; unclear D gene. CDR1 and CDR2 from the germline V gene are SGHTA and FQGTGA. V was shortened by 2 bases and J by 1 base, with 18 bases between the two germline ends. The CDR3 contains 18 residues. The CDR3 coding sequence is TGTGCCAGCAGCTTAGATTTCGGGCCTGGCGGTTCCTACAATGAGCAGTTCTTC. This gives the protein CASSLDFGPGGSYNEQFF.

The chain recombines TRBV28 with TRBJ2-7; 8 nucleotides align to TRBD1. Germline CDR1 MDHEN, CDR2 SYDVKM. J lost 3 bases, V lost 4 bases, and 8 bases had no gene match. CDR3 length: 15 amino acids. The CDR3 DNA sequence: TGTGCCAGCAGTTCAGACCGGGACAGGAACTACGAGCAGTACTTC. It is translated as CASSSDRDRNYEQYF.

The rearrangement links TRBV4-1 to TRBJ2-7, with TRBD2 identical over 14 bases. CDR3 size: 16 residues. J was trimmed by 5 bases and V by 3 bases; bases with no gene match: 6. Germline CDR1 MGHRA, CDR2 YSYEKL. This CDR3 reads CASSHGTSGSLNEQYF. CDR3 DNA sequence: TGCGCCAGCAGCCACGGGACTAGCGGGAGTCTGAACGAGCAGTACTTC.